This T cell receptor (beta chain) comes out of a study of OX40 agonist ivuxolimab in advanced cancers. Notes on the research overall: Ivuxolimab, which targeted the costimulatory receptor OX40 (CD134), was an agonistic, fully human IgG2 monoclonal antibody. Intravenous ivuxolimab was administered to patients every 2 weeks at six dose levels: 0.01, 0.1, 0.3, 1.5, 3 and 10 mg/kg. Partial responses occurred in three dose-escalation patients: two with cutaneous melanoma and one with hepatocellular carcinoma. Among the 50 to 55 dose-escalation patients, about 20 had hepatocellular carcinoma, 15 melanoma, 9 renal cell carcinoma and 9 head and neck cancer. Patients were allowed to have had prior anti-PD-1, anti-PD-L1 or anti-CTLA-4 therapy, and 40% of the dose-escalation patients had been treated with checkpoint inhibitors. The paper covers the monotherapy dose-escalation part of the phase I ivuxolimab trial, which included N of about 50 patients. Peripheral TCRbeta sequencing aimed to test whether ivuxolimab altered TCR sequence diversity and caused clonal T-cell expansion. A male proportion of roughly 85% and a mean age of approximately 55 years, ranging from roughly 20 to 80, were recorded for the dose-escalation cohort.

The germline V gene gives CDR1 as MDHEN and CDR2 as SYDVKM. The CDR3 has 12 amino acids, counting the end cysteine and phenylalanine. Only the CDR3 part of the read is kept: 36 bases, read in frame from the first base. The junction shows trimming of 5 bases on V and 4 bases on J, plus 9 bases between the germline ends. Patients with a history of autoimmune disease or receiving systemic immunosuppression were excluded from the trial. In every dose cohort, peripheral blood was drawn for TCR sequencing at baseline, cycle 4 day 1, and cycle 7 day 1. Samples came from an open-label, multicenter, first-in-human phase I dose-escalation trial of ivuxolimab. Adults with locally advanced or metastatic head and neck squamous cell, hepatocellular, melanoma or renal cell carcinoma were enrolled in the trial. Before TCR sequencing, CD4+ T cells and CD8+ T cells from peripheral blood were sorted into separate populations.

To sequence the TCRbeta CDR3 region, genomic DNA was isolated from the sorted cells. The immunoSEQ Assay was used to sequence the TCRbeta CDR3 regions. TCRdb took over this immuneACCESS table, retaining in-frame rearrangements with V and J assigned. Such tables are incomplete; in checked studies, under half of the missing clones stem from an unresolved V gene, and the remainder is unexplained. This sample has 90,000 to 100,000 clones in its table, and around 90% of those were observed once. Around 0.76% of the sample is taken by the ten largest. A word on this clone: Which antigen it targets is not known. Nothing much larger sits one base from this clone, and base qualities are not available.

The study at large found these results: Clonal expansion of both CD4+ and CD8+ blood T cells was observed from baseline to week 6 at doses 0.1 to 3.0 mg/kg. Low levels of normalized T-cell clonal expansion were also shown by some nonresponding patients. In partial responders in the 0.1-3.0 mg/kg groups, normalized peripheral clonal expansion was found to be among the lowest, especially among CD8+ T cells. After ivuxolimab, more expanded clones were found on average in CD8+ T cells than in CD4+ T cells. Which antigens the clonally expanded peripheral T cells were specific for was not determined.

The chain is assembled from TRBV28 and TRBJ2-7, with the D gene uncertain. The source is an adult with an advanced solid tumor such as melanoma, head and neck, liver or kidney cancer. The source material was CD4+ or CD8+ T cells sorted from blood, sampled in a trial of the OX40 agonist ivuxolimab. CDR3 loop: CASSPDQYEQYF. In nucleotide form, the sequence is TGTGCCAGCAGTCCCGACCAATACGAGCAGTACTTC.